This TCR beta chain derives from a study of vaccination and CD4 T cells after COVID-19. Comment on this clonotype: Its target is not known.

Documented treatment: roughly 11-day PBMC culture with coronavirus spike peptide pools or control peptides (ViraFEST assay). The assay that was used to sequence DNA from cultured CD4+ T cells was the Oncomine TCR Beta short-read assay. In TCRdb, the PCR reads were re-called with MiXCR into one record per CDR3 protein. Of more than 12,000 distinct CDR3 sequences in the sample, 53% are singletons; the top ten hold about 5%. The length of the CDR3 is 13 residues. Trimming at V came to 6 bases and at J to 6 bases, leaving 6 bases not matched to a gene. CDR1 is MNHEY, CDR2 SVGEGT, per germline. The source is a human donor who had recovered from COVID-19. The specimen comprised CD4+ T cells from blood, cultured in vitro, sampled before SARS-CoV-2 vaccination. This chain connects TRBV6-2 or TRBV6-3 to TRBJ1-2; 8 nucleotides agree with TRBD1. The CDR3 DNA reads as TGTGCCAGCAGAAAGACAGGGGAGGATGGCTACACCTTC. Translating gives CASRKTGEDGYTF.